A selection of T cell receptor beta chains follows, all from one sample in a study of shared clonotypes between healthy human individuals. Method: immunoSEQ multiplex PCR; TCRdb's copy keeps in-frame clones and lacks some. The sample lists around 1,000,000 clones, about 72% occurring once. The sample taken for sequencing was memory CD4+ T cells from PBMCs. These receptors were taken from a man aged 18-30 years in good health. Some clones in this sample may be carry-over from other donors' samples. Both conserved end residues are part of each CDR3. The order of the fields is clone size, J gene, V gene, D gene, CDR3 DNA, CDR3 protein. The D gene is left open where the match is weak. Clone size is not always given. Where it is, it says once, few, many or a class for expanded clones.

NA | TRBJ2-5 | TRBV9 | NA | TGTGCCAGCAGCGCCTCCGCTGGGGAGACCCAGTACTTC | CASSASAGETQYF
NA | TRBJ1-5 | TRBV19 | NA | TGTGCCAGCAGGGACATAGTCAATCAGCCCCAGCATTTT | CASRDIVNQPQHF
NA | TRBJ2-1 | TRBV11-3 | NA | TGTGCCAGCAGCACGACGTACAATGAGCAGTTCTTC | CASSTTYNEQFF
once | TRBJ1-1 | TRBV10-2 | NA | TGCGCCAGCAGTGAATTCGGGGGGGCTACTGAAGCTTTCTTT | CASSEFGGATEAFF
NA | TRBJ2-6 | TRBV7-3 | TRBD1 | TGTGCCAGCAGCTTCACCGGGACAGGGCGAGCTGGGGCCAACGTCCTGACTTTC | CASSFTGTGRAGANVLTF
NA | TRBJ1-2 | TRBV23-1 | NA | TGCGCCAGCAGTCTTAAGGTTCAGGGAGCCGACTATGGCTACACCTTC | CASSLKVQGADYGYTF
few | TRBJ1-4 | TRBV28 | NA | TGTGCCAGCAGTTTAGCTCTTTCAACGGTCCATGAAAAACTGTTTTTT | CASSLALSTVHEKLFF
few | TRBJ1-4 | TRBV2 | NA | TGTGCCAGCAGGGGGACGGTCTTAGGTGAAAAACTGTTTTTT | CASRGTVLGEKLFF
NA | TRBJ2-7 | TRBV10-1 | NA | TGCGCCAGCAGTGAGTCCAACGGTGGGCCCTCCTACGAGCAGTACTTC | CASSESNGGPSYEQYF
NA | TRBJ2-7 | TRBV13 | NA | TGTGCCAGCAGCTTAGTACCCGGGAGAAGCTCCTACGAGCAGTACTTC | CASSLVPGRSSYEQYF
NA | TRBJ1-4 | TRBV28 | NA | TGTGCCAGCACCCATGACACCGACAGTGAAAAACTGTTTTTT | CASTHDTDSEKLFF
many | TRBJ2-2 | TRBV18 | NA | TGTGCCAGCTCACCACACGCAGGGTTGACCGGGGAGCTGTTTTTT | CASSPHAGLTGELFF
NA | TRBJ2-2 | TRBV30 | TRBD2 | TGTGCCCGCCTAGCGGGTCCGAACACCGGGGAGCTGTTTTTT | CARLAGPNTGELFF
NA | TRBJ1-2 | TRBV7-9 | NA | TGTGCCAGCAGCTTAGAAGGCAGGGCGGATGGCTACACCTTC | CASSLEGRADGYTF
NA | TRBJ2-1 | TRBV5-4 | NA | TGTGCCAGCAACCCTCCCGGGACGCAAGGGAATGAGCAGTTCTTC | CASNPPGTQGNEQFF
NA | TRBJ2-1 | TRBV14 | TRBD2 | TGTGCCAGCAGCTTCGGGGGGGGACCCTACAATGAGCAGTTCTTC | CASSFGGGPYNEQFF
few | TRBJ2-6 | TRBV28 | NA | TGTGCCAGCAGACCTGCCCAGGGTGCTGGGGCCAACGTCCTGACTTTC | CASRPAQGAGANVLTF
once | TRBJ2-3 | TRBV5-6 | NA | TGTGCCAGCAGCTTGCTTATCGGGGGGCCCCCAGATACGCAGTATTTT | CASSLLIGGPPDTQYF
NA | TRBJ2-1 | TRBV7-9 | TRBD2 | TGTGCCAGCAGCGGAGGGCCTAGCGGGAGTTACAATGAGCAGTTCTTC | CASSGGPSGSYNEQFF
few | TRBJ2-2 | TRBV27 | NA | TGTGCCAGCAGGAGGAGAGGGCGGAACACCGGGGAGCTGTTTTTT | CASRRRGRNTGELFF
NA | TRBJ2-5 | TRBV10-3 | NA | TGTGCCATTGGGGGGAATCAAGAGACCCAGTACTTC | CAIGGNQETQYF
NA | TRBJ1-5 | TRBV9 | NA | TGTGCCAGCAGCGTAGGTCATTCGGGGGCTGAGCCCCAGCATTTT | CASSVGHSGAEPQHF
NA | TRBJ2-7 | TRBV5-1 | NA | TGCGCCAGCAGCTCCGCCCCGGGACCCTACGAGCAGTACTTC | CASSSAPGPYEQYF